This T cell receptor (beta chain) stems from a study of cytomegalovirus exposure and HLA in healthy donors. Notes on this clone: As yet, its antigen is unknown. The junction differs from germline at one of its ends, possibly a read error.

The CDR3 contains 15 residues. Germline V gene lookup returns CDR1 MNHNS and CDR2 SASEGT. The PCR ran on 60 Vbeta and 13 Jbeta primers. Assay: immunoSEQ multiplex PCR; the TCRdb copy retains only in-frame clones and omits some. Among some 110,000 clones listed, approximately 72% were seen once. General study points: Prediction of most subjects' HLA-A and HLA-B alleles by TCR beta sequences was reportedly accurate. Relative to equally common others, HLA-associated TCR beta chains showed greater clonal expansion in a later analysis. When presence/absence was analysed, sequencing depth was taken to be roughly uniform across donors. Certain sequence variants were highly shared and formed a cluster, and this cluster was likely a sequencing artifact.

The clonotype was recovered from a man between 18 and 35 years old in good health and CMV-seronegative. Sequencing used PBMCs. The chain employs TRBV6-1 and TRBJ2-2; TRBD2 matches at 7 bases. CDR3: CPSSVQRGLGGELFF. CDR3 bases: TGTCCCAGCAGTGTACAGCGGGGATTAGGCGGGGAGCTGTTTTTT.